This TCR beta chain came from a study of response to subunit inactivated influenza vaccine. Findings of the study overall: Authors suggested few new T cells are recruited by each seasonal influenza vaccination.

Using its own MiXCR run on the RT-PCR reads, TCRdb lists one record per CDR3 protein. Counted here are around 200,000 distinct CDR3 sequences, 13% to 15% occurring once; the ten biggest clones make up about a quarter. In the case of this clonotype: Antigen: not known.

Germline V lookup: CDR1 MNHEY, CDR2 SVGAGI. The CDR3 consists of 16 residues. J gave up 7 bases and V 0 bases, and 4 bases lay outside the gene matches. Material: CD8+ T cells sorted from PBMCs, obtained around 5 days after vaccination. This TCR derives from a man between 50 and 59 years old who received an inactivated influenza vaccine. The chain couples TRBV6-5 to TRBJ2-1; TRBD2 aligns across 12 bases. The CDR3: CASSYSGLAGPNEQFF. CDR3 in DNA: TGTGCCAGCAGTTACTCGGGACTAGCGGGTCCAAATGAGCAGTTCTTC.